Listed here are 8 T cell receptor beta chains from one sample, sequenced in a study of blood T cells in healthy people across ages. Sample-barcoded 5' priming and a J-beta primer mix drove a second PCR of about 7 to 12 cycles. Each CDR3 protein is one row after TCRdb ran MiXCR on the 5' RACE reads. Found here are about 1,500,000 distinct CDR3 sequences, around two fifths of them singletons; the top ten hold 7.9%. Sequencing was carried out using blood. These receptors all stem from a woman between 18 and 30 years old in good health.

J is TRBJ2-3 and V is TRBV9, with TRBD2 matching over 8 bases. The V gene end was trimmed by 0 bases and the J gene end by 3 bases; junction bases not matched to a gene: 3. Germline CDR1 is SGDLS and CDR2 is YYNGEE. This CDR3 spans 15 amino acids. The CDR3 DNA reads TGTGCCAGCAGCGTAGCCGGGGGGGAGACAGATACGCAGTATTTT. This encodes CASSVAGGETDTQYF. The full variable domain, in which reference TRBV9 and TRBJ2-3 provide the parts outside the CDR3, is DSGVTQTPKHLITATGQRVTLRCSPRSGDLSVYWYQQSLDQGLQFLIQYYNGEERAKGNILERFSAQQFPDLHSELNLSSLELGDSALYFCASSVAGGETDTQYFGPGTRLTVL.

There are a few counts of this clonotype. The rearrangement links TRBV3-1 to TRBJ2-3, with a tentative D call TRBD2 (5 bases). V gave up 4 bases and J gave up 0 bases, with 17 bases separating them. Germline loops: CDR1 LGHDT, CDR2 YNNKEL (reference sequence). The CDR3 loop spans 17 amino acids. DNA for the CDR3: TGTGCCAGCAGCCGGCCCGACTACCGGACTAGCACAGATACGCAGTATTTT. This codes for CASSRPDYRTSTDTQYF.

The sample holds a few counts of this clonotype. The chain employs TRBV5-4 and TRBJ2-3; 12 positions match TRBD2. Per the germline V gene, CDR1 is SGHNT and CDR2 is YYREEE (reference sequence). The J segment lost 2 bases and the V segment lost 0 bases, leaving 4 bases of the junction unmatched. The CDR3 runs 17 residues. DNA of the CDR3: TGTGCCAGCAGCTTGGGACTAGCGGGGGTAGACACAGATACGCAGTATTTT. It encodes CASSLGLAGVDTDTQYF.

Notes on this clonotype: A read error is likely, as this CDR3 ends without the conserved phenylalanine or tryptophan. The gene calls are TRBV5-1 and TRBJ2-1, with D perhaps TRBD2 (5 bases). The germline V and J ends were trimmed by 0 bases and 4 bases, with 14 bases remaining between them. The CDR3 consists of 16 residues. Germline CDR1 and CDR2: SGHRS and YFSETQ. The CDR3 DNA is TGCGCCAGCAGCTTGGGCGGTAGGCTAGCTTACAATGAGCAGTTCTTG. This sequence encodes CASSLGGRLAYNEQFL.

This clonotype was recorded only once. The chain recombines TRBV9 with TRBJ2-3, with a tentative D call TRBD1 (6 bases). Looked up from germline, CDR1 is SGDLS and CDR2 is YYNGEE. This CDR3 is built from 15 residues. The V gene lost 0 bases and the J gene lost 6 bases, with 14 bases spanning the gap. DNA for the CDR3: TGTGCCAGCAGCGTAGGACAGGTGGTGCTCGATACGCAGTATTTT. Its protein product is CASSVGQVVLDTQYF.

This clonotype showed up many times. The gene calls are TRBV7-9 and TRBJ1-2; D is unclear. The CDR3 consists of 15 residues. Germline CDR1 and CDR2: SEHNR and FQNEAQ (reference sequence). V lost 1 base and J lost 3, with 12 bases in between. The CDR3 DNA is TGTGCCAGCAGCTTAGAAGGGAGGCGTGACTATGGCTACACCTTC. Protein: CASSLEGRRDYGYTF.

This rearrangement joins TRBV20-1 to TRBJ2-3; TRBD2 matches 10 bases. With 5 bases clipped from V and 5 bases from J, the junction kept 10 bases outside the gene matches. The germline CDR1 and CDR2 sequences are DFQATT and SNEGSKA (reference sequence). The CDR3 totals 15 residues. The CDR3: CSASGFERGGDTQYF. CDR3 DNA: TGCAGTGCTTCAGGTTTCGAGCGGGGGGGAGATACGCAGTATTTT.

The chain uses TRBV12-3 or TRBV12-4 and TRBJ2-2; D uncertain. This CDR3 region has 15 residues. Trimming took 1 base from V and 1 from J, leaving 7 bases between them. CDR3 in amino acids: CASSLGQVNTGELFF. The CDR3 DNA reads as TGTGCCAGCAGTTTAGGGCAGGTGAACACCGGGGAGCTGTTTTTT.